This T cell receptor beta chain stems from a study of shared clonotypes between healthy human individuals. The overall study: Per-donor plates numbered three CD4 naive, three CD4 memory, two CD8 naive and one CD8 memory.

TCRdb's table, derived via immunoSEQ multiplex PCR, lists solely in-frame clones and lacks some. The sample includes around 2,100,000 clones, around 96% seen only once; the top ten take 1% to 1.5%. CDR3 length equals 15 residues. Germline CDR1 and CDR2: SGHRS and YFSETQ. V was trimmed by 0 bases and J by 5 bases, leaving 14 bases between them. Broader study findings: Limited genetic and exposure-history diversity came from having few donors. The naive CD4 repertoires of several donors were compared, and approximately 5.3% of clonotypes were shared.

Worth noting for this clone: The antigen is undetermined.

The naive CD8 fraction comprised CD45RO-negative cells positively selected for CCR7 and excluded terminally differentiated effector memory CD45RA+ cells. The material sequenced was naive CD8+ T cells sorted from blood. This TCR was recovered from a man younger than 35 in good health. V is TRBV5-1 and J is TRBJ2-5, with a tentative D call TRBD2 (6 bases). CDR3 sequence reads: CASSLEGLIGETQYF. The CDR3 DNA sequence: TGCGCCAGCAGCTTGGAGGGACTGATTGGGGAGACCCAGTACTTC.